The T cell receptor beta chain under discussion was sequenced for a study of CD8 T cells in Susac syndrome. Study-wide results and limits: The number of individuals included in the study's TCR sequencing and HLA analysis was acknowledged as relatively small.

This CDR3 comprises 14 residues. Germline values: CDR1 MDHEN, CDR2 SYDVKM. V lost 3 bases, J lost 6 bases, and 5 bases stayed unmatched. RNA in amounts of about 0.5 to 1 ug was reverse transcribed with random hexamers. Amplification of TCR beta CDR3 spanned 54 Vbeta and 13 Jbeta via immunoSEQ multiplex PCR. TCRdb re-called the immunoSEQ multiplex PCR reads with MiXCR, one entry per CDR3 protein. Of some 80,000 distinct CDR3 sequences listed, 94% were seen once; the top ten hold less than 0.3%. Concerning this clonotype itself: Its antigen is still unknown.

The control group consisted of healthy donors matched for age and sex. Negative isolation was used for CD8+ and CD4+ T cells and FACS enrichment for TEMRA cells. The chain has TRBV28 and TRBJ2-1, with TRBD1 identical over 7 bases. The sample consisted of CD8+ T cells from PBMCs. The TCR sequence derives from a human donor in good health. As DNA, the CDR3 is TGTGCCAGCAGTTTGGACAGGTGGGCCAATGAGCAGTTCTTC. This translates into CASSLDRWANEQFF.